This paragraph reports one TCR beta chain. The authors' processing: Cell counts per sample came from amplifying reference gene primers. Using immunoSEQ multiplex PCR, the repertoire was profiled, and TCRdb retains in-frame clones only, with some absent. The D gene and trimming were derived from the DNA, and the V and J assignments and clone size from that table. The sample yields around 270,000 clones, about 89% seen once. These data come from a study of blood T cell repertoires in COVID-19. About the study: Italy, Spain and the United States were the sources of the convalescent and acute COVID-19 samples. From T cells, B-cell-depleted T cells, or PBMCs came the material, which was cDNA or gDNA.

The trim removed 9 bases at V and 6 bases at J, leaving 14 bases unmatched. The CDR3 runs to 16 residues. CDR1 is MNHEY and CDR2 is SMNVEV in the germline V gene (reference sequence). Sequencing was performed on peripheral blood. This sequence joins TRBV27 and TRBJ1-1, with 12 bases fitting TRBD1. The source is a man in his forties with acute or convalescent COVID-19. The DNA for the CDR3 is TGTGCCAGTTGCCCGGGACAGGGGGCTTACAGCGCTGAAGCTTTCTTT. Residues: CASCPGQGAYSAEAFF.